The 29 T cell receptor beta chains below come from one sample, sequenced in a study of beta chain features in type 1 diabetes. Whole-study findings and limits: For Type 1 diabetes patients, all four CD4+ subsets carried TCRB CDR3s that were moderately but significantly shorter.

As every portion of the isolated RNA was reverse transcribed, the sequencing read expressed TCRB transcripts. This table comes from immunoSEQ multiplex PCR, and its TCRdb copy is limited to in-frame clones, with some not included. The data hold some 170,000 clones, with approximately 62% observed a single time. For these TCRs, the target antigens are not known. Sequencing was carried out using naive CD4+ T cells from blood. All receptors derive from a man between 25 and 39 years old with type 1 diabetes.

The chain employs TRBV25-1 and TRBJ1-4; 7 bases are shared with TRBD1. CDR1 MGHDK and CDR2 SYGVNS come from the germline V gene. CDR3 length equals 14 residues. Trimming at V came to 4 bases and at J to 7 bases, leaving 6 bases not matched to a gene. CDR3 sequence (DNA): TGTGCCAGCAGTGCGACAGGGAAAAGTGAAAAACTGTTTTTT. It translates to CASSATGKSEKLFF.

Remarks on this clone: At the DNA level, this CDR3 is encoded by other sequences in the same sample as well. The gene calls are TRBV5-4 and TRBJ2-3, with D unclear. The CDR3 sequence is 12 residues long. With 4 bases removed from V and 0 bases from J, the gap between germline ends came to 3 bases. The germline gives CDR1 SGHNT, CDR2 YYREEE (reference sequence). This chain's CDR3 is CASSLSTDTQYF. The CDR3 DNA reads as TGTGCCAGCAGCCTGAGCACAGATACGCAGTATTTT.

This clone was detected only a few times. In DNA, the CDR3 is TGCAGCGTTGGACTGACGAGTGCGAGCACAGATACGCAGTATTTT. Its protein product is CSVGLTSASTDTQYF. The chain joins TRBV29-1 to TRBJ2-3; unclear D gene. CDR1 SQVTM and CDR2 ANQGSEA come from the germline V gene. V lost 4 bases to trimming and J lost 0 bases, with 14 bases between them. This CDR3 has 15 residues.

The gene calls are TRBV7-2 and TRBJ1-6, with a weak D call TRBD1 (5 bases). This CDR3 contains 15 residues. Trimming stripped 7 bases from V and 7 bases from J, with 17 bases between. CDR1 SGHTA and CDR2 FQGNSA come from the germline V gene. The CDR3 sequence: CASTPSGGWNSPLHF. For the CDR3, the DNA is TGTGCCAGCACCCCCTCGGGGGGTTGGAATTCACCCCTCCACTTT. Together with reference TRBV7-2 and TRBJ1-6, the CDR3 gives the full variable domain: GAGVSQSPSNKVTEKGKDVELRCDPISGHTALYWYRQSLGQGLEFLIYFQGNSAPDKSGLPSDRFSAERTGGSVSTLTIQRTQQEDSAVYLCASTPSGGWNSPLHFGNGTRLTVT.

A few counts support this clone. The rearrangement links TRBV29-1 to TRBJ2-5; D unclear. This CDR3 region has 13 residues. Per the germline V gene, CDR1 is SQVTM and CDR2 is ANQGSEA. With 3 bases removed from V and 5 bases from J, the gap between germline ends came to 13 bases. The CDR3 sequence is CSVDTRPGETQYF. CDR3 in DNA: TGCAGCGTTGACACCCGACCCGGGGAGACCCAGTACTTC.

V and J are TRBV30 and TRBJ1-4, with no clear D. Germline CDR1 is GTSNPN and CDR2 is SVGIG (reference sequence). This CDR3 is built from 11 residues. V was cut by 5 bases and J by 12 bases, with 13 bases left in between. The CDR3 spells CAWGREPQLFF. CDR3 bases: TGTGCCTGGGGGCGGGAGCCACAACTGTTTTTT.

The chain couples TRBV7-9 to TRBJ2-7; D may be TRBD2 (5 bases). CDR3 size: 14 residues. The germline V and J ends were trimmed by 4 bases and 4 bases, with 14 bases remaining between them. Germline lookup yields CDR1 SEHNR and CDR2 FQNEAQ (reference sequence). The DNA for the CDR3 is TGTGCCAGCAGCTCGGACTTCTCAACTTACGAGCAGTACTTC. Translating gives CASSSDFSTYEQYF.

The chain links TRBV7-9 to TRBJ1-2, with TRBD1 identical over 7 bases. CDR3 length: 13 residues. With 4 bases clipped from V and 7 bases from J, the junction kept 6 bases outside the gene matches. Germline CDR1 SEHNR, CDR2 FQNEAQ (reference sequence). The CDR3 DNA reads TGTGCCAGCAGCTCACGACAGGGCGGTGGCTACACCTTC. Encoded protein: CASSSRQGGGYTF.

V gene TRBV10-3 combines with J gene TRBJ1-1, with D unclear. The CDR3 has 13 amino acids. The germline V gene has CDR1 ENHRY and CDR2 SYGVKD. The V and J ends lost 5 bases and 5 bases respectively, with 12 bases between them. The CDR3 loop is CAISRGQGTEAFF. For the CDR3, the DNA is TGTGCCATCAGTCGGGGTCAAGGGACTGAAGCTTTCTTT.

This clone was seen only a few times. CDR3 in amino acids: CASGLGEKETQYF. The CDR3 DNA is TGTGCTAGTGGCCTAGGGGAAAAGGAGACCCAGTACTTC. This chain links TRBV12-5 with TRBJ2-5, with TRBD1 as a possible D gene (5 bases). Trimming pared 6 bases from V and 5 bases from J, leaving 13 bases between. This CDR3 is 13 amino acids long. CDR1 and CDR2 (germline): LGHNT, FRNRAP.

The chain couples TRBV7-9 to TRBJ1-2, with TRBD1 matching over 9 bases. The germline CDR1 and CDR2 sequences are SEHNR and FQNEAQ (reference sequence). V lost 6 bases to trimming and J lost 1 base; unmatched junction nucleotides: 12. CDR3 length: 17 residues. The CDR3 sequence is CASRSLKQGADNYGYTF. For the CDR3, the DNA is TGTGCCAGCAGGAGCCTCAAACAGGGGGCTGATAACTATGGCTACACCTTC. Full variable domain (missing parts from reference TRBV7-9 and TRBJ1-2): DTGVSQNPRHKITKRGQNVTFRCDPISEHNRLYWYRQTLGQGPEFLTYFQNEAQLEKSRLLSDRFSAERPKGSFSTLEIQRTEQGDSAMYLCASRSLKQGADNYGYTFGSGTRLTVV.

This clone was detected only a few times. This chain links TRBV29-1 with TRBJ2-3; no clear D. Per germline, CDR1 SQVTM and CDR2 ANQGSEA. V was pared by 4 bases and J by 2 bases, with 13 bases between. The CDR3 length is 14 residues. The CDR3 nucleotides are TGCAGCGTTGGGGTTCGCACAGTCACAGATACGCAGTATTTT. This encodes CSVGVRTVTDTQYF.

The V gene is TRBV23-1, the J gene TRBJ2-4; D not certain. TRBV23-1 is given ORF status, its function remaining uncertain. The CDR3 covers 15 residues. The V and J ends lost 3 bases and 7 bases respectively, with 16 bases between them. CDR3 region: CASSHAAFVGNIQYF. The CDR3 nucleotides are TGCGCCAGCAGTCATGCTGCGTTTGTGGGGAACATTCAGTACTTC.

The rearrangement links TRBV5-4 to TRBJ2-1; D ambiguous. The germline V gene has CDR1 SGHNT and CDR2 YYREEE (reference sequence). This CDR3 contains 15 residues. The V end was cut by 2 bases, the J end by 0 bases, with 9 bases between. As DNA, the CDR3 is TGTGCCAGCAGCTTAATATCGAGCTCCTACAATGAGCAGTTCTTC. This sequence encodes CASSLISSSYNEQFF.

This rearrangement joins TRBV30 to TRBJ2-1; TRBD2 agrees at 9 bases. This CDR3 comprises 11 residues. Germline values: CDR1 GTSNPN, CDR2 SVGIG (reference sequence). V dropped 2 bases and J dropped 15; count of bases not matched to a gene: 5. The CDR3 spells CAWSLGTSLFF. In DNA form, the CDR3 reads TGTGCCTGGAGTCTTGGGACTAGCTTGTTCTTC.

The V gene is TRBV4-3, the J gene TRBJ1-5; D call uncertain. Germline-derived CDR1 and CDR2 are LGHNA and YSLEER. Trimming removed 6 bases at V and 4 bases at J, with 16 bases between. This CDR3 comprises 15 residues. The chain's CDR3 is CASRPSITTNQPQHF. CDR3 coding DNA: TGCGCCAGCAGGCCAAGTATAACTACGAATCAGCCCCAGCATTTT.

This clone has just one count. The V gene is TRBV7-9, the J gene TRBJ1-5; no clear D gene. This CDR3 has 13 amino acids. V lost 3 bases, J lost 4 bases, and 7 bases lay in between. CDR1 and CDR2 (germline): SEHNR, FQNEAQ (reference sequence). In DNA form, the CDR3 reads TGTGCCAGCAGCTTGGACTGGAATCAGCCCCAGCATTTT. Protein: CASSLDWNQPQHF.

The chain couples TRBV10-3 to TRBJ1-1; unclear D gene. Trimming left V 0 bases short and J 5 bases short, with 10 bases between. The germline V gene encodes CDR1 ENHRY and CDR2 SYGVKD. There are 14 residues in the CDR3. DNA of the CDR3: TGTGCCATCAGTGAGTCAACGGCGGGAACTGAAGCTTTCTTT. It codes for CAISESTAGTEAFF.

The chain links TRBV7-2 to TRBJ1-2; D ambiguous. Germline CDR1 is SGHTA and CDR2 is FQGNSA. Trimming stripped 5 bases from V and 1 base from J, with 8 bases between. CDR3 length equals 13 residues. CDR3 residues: CASSATYNYGYTF. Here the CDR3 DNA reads TGTGCCAGCAGCGCTACATATAACTATGGCTACACCTTC.

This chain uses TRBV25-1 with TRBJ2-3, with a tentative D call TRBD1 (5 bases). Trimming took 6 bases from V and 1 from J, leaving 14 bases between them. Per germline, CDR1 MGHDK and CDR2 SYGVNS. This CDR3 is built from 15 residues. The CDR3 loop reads CASSFQGSRTDTQYF. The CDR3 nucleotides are TGTGCCAGCAGCTTCCAGGGTTCTCGCACAGATACGCAGTATTTT.

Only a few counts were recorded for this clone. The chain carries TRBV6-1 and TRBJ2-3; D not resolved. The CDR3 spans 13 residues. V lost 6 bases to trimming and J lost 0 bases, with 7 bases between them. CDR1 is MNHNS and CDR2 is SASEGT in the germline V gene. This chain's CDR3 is CASRGPSTDTQYF. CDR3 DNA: TGTGCCAGCAGGGGTCCTAGCACAGATACGCAGTATTTT.

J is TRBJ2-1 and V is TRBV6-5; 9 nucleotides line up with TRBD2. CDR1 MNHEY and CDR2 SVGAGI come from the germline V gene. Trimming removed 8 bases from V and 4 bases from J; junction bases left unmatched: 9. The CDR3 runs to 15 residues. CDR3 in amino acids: CASSYSGGNYNEQFF. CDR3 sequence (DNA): TGTGCCAGCTCTTATAGCGGGGGAAATTACAATGAGCAGTTCTTC.

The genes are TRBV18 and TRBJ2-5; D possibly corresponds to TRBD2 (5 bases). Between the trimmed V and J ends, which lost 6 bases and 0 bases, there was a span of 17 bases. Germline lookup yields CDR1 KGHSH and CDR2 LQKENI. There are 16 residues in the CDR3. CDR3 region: CASSLERDPYQETQYF. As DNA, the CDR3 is TGTGCCAGCTCCCTCGAGAGGGATCCGTACCAAGAGACCCAGTACTTC.

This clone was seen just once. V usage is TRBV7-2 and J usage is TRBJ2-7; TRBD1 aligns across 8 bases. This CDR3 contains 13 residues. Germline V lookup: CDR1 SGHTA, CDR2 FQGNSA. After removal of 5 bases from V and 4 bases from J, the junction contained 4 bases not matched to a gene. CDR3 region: CASSRQGLYEQYF. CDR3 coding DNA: TGTGCCAGCAGCCGACAGGGGCTTTACGAGCAGTACTTC.

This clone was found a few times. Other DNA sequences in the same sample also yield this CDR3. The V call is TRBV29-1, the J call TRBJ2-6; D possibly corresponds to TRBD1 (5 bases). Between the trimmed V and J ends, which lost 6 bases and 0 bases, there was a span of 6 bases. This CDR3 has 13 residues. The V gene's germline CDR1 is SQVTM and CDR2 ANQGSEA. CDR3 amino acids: CSVGVSGANVLTF. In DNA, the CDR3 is TGCAGCGTAGGGGTCTCTGGGGCCAACGTCCTGACTTTC. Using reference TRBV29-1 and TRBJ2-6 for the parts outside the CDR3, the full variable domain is SAVISQKPSRDICQRGTSLTIQCQVDSQVTMMFWYRQQPGQSLTLIATANQGSEATYESGFVIDKFPISRPNLTFSTLTVSNMSPEDSSIYLCSVGVSGANVLTFGAGSRLTVL.

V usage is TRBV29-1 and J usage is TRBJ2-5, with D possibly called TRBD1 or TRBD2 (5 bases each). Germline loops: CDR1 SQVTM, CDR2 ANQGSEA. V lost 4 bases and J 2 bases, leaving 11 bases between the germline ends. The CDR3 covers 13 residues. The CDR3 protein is CSVVPGPQETQYF. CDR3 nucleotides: TGCAGCGTTGTCCCGGGACCTCAAGAGACCCAGTACTTC.

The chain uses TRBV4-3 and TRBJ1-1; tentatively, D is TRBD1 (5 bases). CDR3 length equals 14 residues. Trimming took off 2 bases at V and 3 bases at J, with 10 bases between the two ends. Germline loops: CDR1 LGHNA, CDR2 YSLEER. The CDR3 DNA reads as TGCGCCAGCAGCCAATTGGGGGTATACACTGAAGCTTTCTTT. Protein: CASSQLGVYTEAFF.

CDR3 coding DNA: TGCAGCGGCTCAATTGGGCCAACGACCTACAATGAGCAGTTCTTC. Protein sequence: CSGSIGPTTYNEQFF. This chain joins TRBV29-1 and TRBJ2-1; D uncertain. V lost 7 bases, J lost 2 bases, and 18 bases lay in between. The CDR3 has 15 amino acids. In germline, CDR1 is SQVTM, CDR2 ANQGSEA.

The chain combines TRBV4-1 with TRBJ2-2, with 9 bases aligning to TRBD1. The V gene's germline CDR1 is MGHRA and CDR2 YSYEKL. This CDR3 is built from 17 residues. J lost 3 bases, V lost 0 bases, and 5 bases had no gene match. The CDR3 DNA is TGCGCCAGCAGCCAAGATCAGGACAGGGGCGACACCGGGGAGCTGTTTTTT. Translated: CASSQDQDRGDTGELFF.